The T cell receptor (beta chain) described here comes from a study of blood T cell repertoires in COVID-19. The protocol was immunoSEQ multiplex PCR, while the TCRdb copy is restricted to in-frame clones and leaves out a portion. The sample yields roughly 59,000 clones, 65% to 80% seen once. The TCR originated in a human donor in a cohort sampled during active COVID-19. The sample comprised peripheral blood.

The CDR3 region has the DNA TGTGCCAGCAGCGCGGGACAGGGGTTTCACGAGCAGTACTTC. Translation: CASSAGQGFHEQYF. The chain recombines TRBV9 with TRBJ2-7; 10 bases align to TRBD1. V gave up 3 bases and J gave up 5 bases; unmatched junction bases: 5. Per germline, CDR1 SGDLS and CDR2 YYNGEE. CDR3 length equals 14 residues.